This TCR beta chain comes out of a study of T-cell reconstitution after alpha-beta-depleted transplantation in children. TCRbeta library construction was performed incorporating unique molecular identifiers. TCRdb re-analysed the PCR reads in MiXCR, keeping a single row per CDR3 protein. The repertoire holds approximately 230,000 distinct CDR3 sequences, with more than 20% as singletons. The V gene end was trimmed by 4 bases and the J gene end by 3 bases; junction bases not matched to a gene: 3. The germline CDR1 and CDR2 sequences are SNHLY and FYNNEI. This CDR3 is 15 amino acids long. There are a few counts of this clonotype.

Sample: PBMCs, mostly from graft donor cells, taken 360 days after TCRalphabeta/CD19-depleted stem cell transplant. J is TRBJ2-2 and V is TRBV2, with TRBD1 identical over 9 bases. The TCR comes from a female patient between 2 and 10 years old who had a stem cell transplant for congenital amegakaryocytic thrombocytopenia, so the T cells may come from the graft donor. CDR3 residues: CASSGDRADTGELFF. The DNA of the CDR3 is TGTGCCAGCAGTGGGGACAGGGCGGACACCGGGGAGCTGTTTTTT.